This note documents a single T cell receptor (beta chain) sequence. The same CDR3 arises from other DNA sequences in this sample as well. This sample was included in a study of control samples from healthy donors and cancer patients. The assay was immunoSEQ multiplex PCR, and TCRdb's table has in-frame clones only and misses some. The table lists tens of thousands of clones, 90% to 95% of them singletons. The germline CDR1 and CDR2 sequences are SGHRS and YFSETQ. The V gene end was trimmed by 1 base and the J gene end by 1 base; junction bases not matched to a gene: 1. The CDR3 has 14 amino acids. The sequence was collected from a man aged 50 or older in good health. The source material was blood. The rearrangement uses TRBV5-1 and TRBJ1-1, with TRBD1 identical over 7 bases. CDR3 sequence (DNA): TGCGCCAGCAGCTTGCAGGGGGGGAACACTGAAGCTTTCTTT. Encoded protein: CASSLQGGNTEAFF.